One sample yielded the 27 T cell receptor beta chains listed below, sequenced in a study of graft-versus-host responses after intestinal transplantation. TCRdb keeps only in-frame clones here, not all; method: immunoSEQ multiplex PCR. The data contain 15,000 to 20,000 clones, under 40% of them singletons. The material was alloreactive CD4+ T cells from a mixed lymphocyte reaction culture, obtained before transplantation. The subset here: CFSE-low proliferating T cells sorted from roughly 6-day pre-transplant mixed lymphocyte reaction (GvH or HvG direction). The receptors were sampled from a human patient who was an organ donor for intestinal transplantation.

V usage is TRBV5-1 and J usage is TRBJ2-2; TRBD2 matches at 11 bases. V dropped 0 bases and J dropped 6; count of bases not matched to a gene: 7. Germline assignment: CDR1 SGHRS and CDR2 YFSETQ. The CDR3 has 17 residues. The CDR3 sequence: CASSLGIAGGPSGELFF. The CDR3 bases are TGCGCCAGCAGCTTGGGTATAGCGGGAGGGCCCTCCGGGGAGCTGTTTTTT.

This clone was found a few times. The rearrangement links TRBV6-1 to TRBJ2-7; D ambiguous. Trimming took 5 bases from V and 0 from J, leaving 14 bases between them. Germline CDR1 is MNHNS and CDR2 is SASEGT. The CDR3 has 15 residues. CDR3 in amino acids: CASSQDTASSYEQYF. The CDR3 DNA follows: TGTGCCAGCAGTCAAGATACAGCGAGCTCCTACGAGCAGTACTTC.

The chain carries TRBV12-5 and TRBJ2-2, with D unresolved. V was shortened by 6 bases and J by 0 bases, with 8 bases between the two germline ends. The CDR3 sequence is 14 residues long. Per germline, CDR1 LGHNT and CDR2 FRNRAP. DNA for the CDR3: TGTGCTAGTGGGGTCCTACCGAACACCGGGGAGCTGTTTTTT. Translated: CASGVLPNTGELFF.

The chain employs TRBV2 and TRBJ1-5, with D perhaps TRBD1 (6 bases). The CDR3 is 13 residues long. Germline CDR1 reads SNHLY; CDR2 reads FYNNEI. Trimming took 8 bases from V and 4 from J, leaving 12 bases between them. The CDR3 nucleotides read TGTGCCAGCCTCAGGGGACGGAATCAGCCCCAGCATTTT. Translating gives CASLRGRNQPQHF.

The CDR3 DNA sequence: TGTGCCAGCAGCGGGTGGGTAACCAAGCAACAAAGTCGGGCCAACGTCCTGACTTTC. Translated: CASSGWVTKQQSRANVLTF. The chain has TRBV11-2 and TRBJ2-6; D gene ambiguous. This CDR3 is 19 amino acids long. Between the trimmed V and J ends, which lost 5 bases and 5 bases, there was a span of 25 bases. The germline CDR1 and CDR2 sequences are SGHAT and FQNNGV.

This CDR3 is CASSLESITEAFF. The CDR3 DNA reads TGTGCCAGCAGCTTAGAAAGCATCACTGAAGCTTTCTTT. The chain recombines TRBV7-2 with TRBJ1-1; the D is unclear. The CDR3 has 13 amino acids. Trimming took off 1 base at V and 4 bases at J, with 7 bases between the two ends. Germline V gene data show CDR1 as SGHTA and CDR2 as FQGNSA.

With regard to this clone: A read error may account for a junction end that differs from germline. The chain links TRBV5-6 to TRBJ2-5; D unresolved. The CDR3 loop spans 11 amino acids. Germline assignment: CDR1 SGHDT and CDR2 YYEEEE. CDR3 sequence: CANSSQETQYF. In nucleotides, the CDR3 is TGTGCCAACAGCTCTCAAGAGACCCAGTACTTC.

The chain uses TRBV7-2 and TRBJ1-1; 8 nucleotides agree with TRBD1. Looked up from germline, CDR1 is SGHTA and CDR2 is FQGNSA. The V segment lost 5 bases and the J segment 6 bases; nucleotides outside the gene matches: 8. The CDR3 is made up of 14 amino acids. In DNA, the CDR3 is TGTGCCAGCAGCGTACGACAGGGGCAGGCTGAAGCTTTCTTT. Amino acids: CASSVRQGQAEAFF.

J is TRBJ2-1 and V is TRBV4-3; 10 positions match TRBD2. The CDR3 sequence is 16 residues long. The germline gives CDR1 LGHNA, CDR2 YSLEER. With V trimmed by 0 bases and J by 9 bases, 8 bases remained unmatched. The CDR3 loop is CASSQDRASGRGEQFF. The CDR3 region has the DNA TGCGCCAGCAGCCAAGATAGGGCTAGCGGGAGAGGTGAGCAGTTCTTC.

The rearrangement uses TRBV11-2 and TRBJ2-1; the D is unclear. The CDR3 runs to 16 residues. Germline CDR1 and CDR2: SGHAT and FQNNGV. The germline V and J ends were trimmed by 3 bases and 6 bases, with 18 bases remaining between them. CDR3 protein: CASSLFHTSISNEQFF. The CDR3, as DNA: TGTGCCAGCAGCTTGTTCCACACTTCAATTTCCAATGAGCAGTTCTTC.

This clone was seen only a few times. The J gene is TRBJ1-1, the V gene TRBV6-6, with D uncertain. V was pared by 2 bases and J by 10 bases, with 14 bases between. Germline loops: CDR1 MNHNY, CDR2 SVGAGI (reference sequence). The CDR3 spans 13 residues. DNA for the CDR3: TGTGCCAGCAGTTACACAACGGGTCGGGTAGCTTTCTTT. Translation: CASSYTTGRVAFF.

This chain connects TRBV19 to TRBJ1-5, with D unresolved. CDR3 size: 14 residues. Germline-derived CDR1 and CDR2 are LNHDA and SQIVND (reference sequence). Trimming stripped 8 bases from V and 4 bases from J, with 15 bases between. The DNA of the CDR3 is TGTGCCAGTTTTTCGGGAGCTGCAAATCAGCCCCAGCATTTT. This gives the protein CASFSGAANQPQHF.

J is TRBJ2-3 and V is TRBV28; TRBD2 agrees at 9 bases. Trimming removed 3 bases from V and 6 bases from J; junction bases left unmatched: 19. The CDR3 has 19 residues. Germline lookup yields CDR1 MDHEN and CDR2 SYDVKM. Here the CDR3 reads CASSLDLLRQRGEMDTQYF. DNA of the CDR3: TGTGCCAGCAGTTTGGACCTCTTACGTCAGCGGGGGGAAATGGATACGCAGTATTTT.

The V and J genes are TRBV6-1 and TRBJ2-7; D gene uncertain. The CDR3 totals 13 residues. Germline loops: CDR1 MNHNS, CDR2 SASEGT. Trimming stripped 0 bases from V and 7 bases from J, with 10 bases between. The CDR3: CASSEAWVGEQYF. In DNA form, the CDR3 reads TGTGCCAGCAGTGAAGCGTGGGTGGGGGAGCAGTACTTC.

This chain connects TRBV7-6 to TRBJ2-3; no clear D gene. This CDR3 comprises 13 residues. The germline V gene encodes CDR1 SGHVS and CDR2 FNYEAQ. With 6 bases removed from V and 6 bases from J, the gap between germline ends came to 13 bases. This CDR3 reads CASSPYPRDTQYF. CDR3 sequence (DNA): TGTGCCAGCAGTCCCTACCCGCGGGATACGCAGTATTTT.

This clone was recorded a few times. The rearrangement uses TRBV5-4 and TRBJ1-1; D gene unclear. CDR1 SGHNT and CDR2 YYREEE come from the germline V gene (reference sequence). The V end was cut by 5 bases, the J end by 4 bases, with 15 bases between. The CDR3 has 14 amino acids. The DNA for the CDR3 is TGTGCCAGCAGTCACGACCCTGGGCGCACTGAAGCTTTCTTT. Its protein is CASSHDPGRTEAFF.

This clone appeared a few times. Here the CDR3 DNA reads TGCGCCAGCAGCCAAGGCGGTCAGACCGCGGGGAACACTGAAGCTTTCTTT. It encodes CASSQGGQTAGNTEAFF. The J gene is TRBJ1-1, the V gene TRBV4-3; no firm D call. This CDR3 comprises 17 residues. With 1 base removed from V and 1 base from J, the gap between germline ends came to 16 bases. Germline V gene data show CDR1 as LGHNA and CDR2 as YSLEER.

This clone was picked up a small number of times. The chain links TRBV30 to TRBJ1-4, with TRBD1 matching over 10 bases. CDR3 size: 13 residues. Germline V lookup: CDR1 GTSNPN, CDR2 SVGIG (reference sequence). J lost 7 bases, V lost 4 bases, and 3 bases had no gene match. The CDR3 region is CAWTRDRGEKLFF. The CDR3 DNA reads TGTGCCTGGACCCGGGACAGGGGTGAAAAACTGTTTTTT.

The V gene is TRBV10-3, the J gene TRBJ1-1; a weak D match, TRBD1 (6 bases). The CDR3 sequence is 14 residues long. V shed 6 bases and J shed 4 bases, with 15 bases lying between them. Germline-derived CDR1 and CDR2 are ENHRY and SYGVKD. The CDR3 here is CAIRGGDTVTEAFF. Here the CDR3 DNA reads TGTGCCATCAGGGGGGGGGACACTGTCACTGAAGCTTTCTTT.

CDR3 protein: CASRASGIVSEQYF. The CDR3 DNA reads TGTGCCAGCAGGGCTAGCGGGATTGTGAGCGAGCAGTACTTC. The chain uses TRBV6-5 and TRBJ2-7; 9 nucleotides line up with TRBD2. In germline, CDR1 is MNHEY, CDR2 SVGAGI. The V segment lost 6 bases and the J segment 6 bases; nucleotides outside the gene matches: 9. CDR3 length: 14 amino acids.

The V and J genes are TRBV9 and TRBJ2-1; D is possibly TRBD2 (6 bases). The V and J ends lost 3 bases and 9 bases respectively, with 16 bases between them. This CDR3 is 14 amino acids long. Germline-derived CDR1 and CDR2 are SGDLS and YYNGEE. Written as DNA, the CDR3 is TGTGCCAGCAGCGAGAGAACGACTAGTGGTGAGCAGTTCTTC. Translated: CASSERTTSGEQFF.

The chain carries TRBV5-1 and TRBJ1-2, with D hard to call. This CDR3 is 13 amino acids long. CDR1 and CDR2 (germline): SGHRS, YFSETQ. Trimming left V 4 bases short and J 2 bases short, with 9 bases between. This chain's CDR3 is CASSPDWNYGYTF. The CDR3 DNA sequence: TGCGCCAGCAGCCCAGACTGGAACTATGGCTACACCTTC.

In this sample, this clone turned up a few times. This chain joins TRBV19 and TRBJ1-5; D is unclear. The CDR3 contains 14 residues. Germline V gene data show CDR1 as LNHDA and CDR2 as SQIVND (reference sequence). The V end was cut by 3 bases, the J end by 3 bases, with 9 bases between. The CDR3 sequence is CASSISGYNQPQHF. The CDR3 nucleotides read TGTGCCAGTAGTATTTCAGGTTACAATCAGCCCCAGCATTTT.

The rearrangement joins TRBV7-9 to TRBJ2-3; D gene ambiguous. This CDR3 has 15 amino acids. From germline, CDR1 is SEHNR and CDR2 FQNEAQ (reference sequence). V lost 1 base and J lost 1, with 9 bases in between. The CDR3 protein is CASSLVRVGTDTQYF. The DNA for the CDR3 is TGTGCCAGCAGCTTAGTCAGAGTCGGCACAGATACGCAGTATTTT.

This clone rates as medium-sized (0.01 to 0.1%). This chain connects TRBV6-1 to TRBJ1-2; no clear D. This CDR3 has 15 residues. The germline V gene encodes CDR1 MNHNS and CDR2 SASEGT. The ends were cut back, 6 bases at V and 2 bases at J, with 16 bases in the middle. For the CDR3, the DNA is TGTGCCAGCAGGGTGGGAGTAGGCGGCAACTATGGCTACACCTTC. It codes for CASRVGVGGNYGYTF.

The CDR3 reads CASSWSTGSTNEKLFF. CDR3 DNA sequence: TGCGCCAGCAGCTGGTCGACAGGTTCAACTAATGAAAAACTGTTTTTT. V gene TRBV5-1 combines with J gene TRBJ1-4; D perhaps matches TRBD1 (6 bases). From germline, CDR1 is SGHRS and CDR2 YFSETQ. The CDR3 covers 16 residues. Between the trimmed V and J ends, which lost 3 bases and 0 bases, there was a span of 12 bases.

The chain couples TRBV2 to TRBJ1-2, with no clear D. The germline V and J ends were trimmed by 4 bases and 4 bases, with 7 bases remaining between them. The V gene's germline CDR1 is SNHLY and CDR2 FYNNEI. The CDR3 is 12 residues long. CDR3 coding DNA: TGTGCCAGCAGTGCAGGCAGCTATGGCTACACCTTC. This encodes CASSAGSYGYTF.